This TCR beta chain appears in the sequencing data of a study of T cells in localized non-small cell lung cancer (TCRdb year 2020). A note on the overall study: The study examined T cell repertoires in roughly 240 patients with early-stage NSCLC and compared tumors with uninvolved tumor-adjacent lungs. The cohort was made up of approximately 250 treatment-naive NSCLC patients whose localized lung tumors had been resected. A mean age of approximately 66 years was recorded for the NSCLC patients, of whom under 150 were male and 95 to 110 were female.

At diagnosis, tumor, uninvolved tumor-adjacent lung and peripheral blood were collected and then preserved as a mix of FFPE and fresh-frozen material. For TCR repertoire profiling, the blood samples were analyzed as peripheral blood mononuclear cells. General findings and caveats noted by the study authors: Of the top 100 tumor clones, a median of around 57 were detected in paired uninvolved adjacent lung; approximately 28 were also among that lung's top 100. Uninvolved tumor-adjacent lung showed the highest T cell clonality, higher than tumor, which suggests more focused antigenic responses in the uninvolved tumor-adjacent lung. Higher T cell density in blood was associated with longer overall survival, whereas higher clonality in adjacent lung was associated with shorter survival. Because multi-region sequencing of the tumors was not done, intratumor heterogeneity could not be ruled out. Because the study design was exploratory, TCR variables were selected using unadjusted p-values without false-discovery rate correction.

TCR beta CDR3 regions were sequenced from DNA using the immunoSEQ Assay. Processing in the source paper ran as follows. T cell density was computed as TCR beta template counts normalized to usable DNA estimated by amplifying housekeeping genes. The preseqR package was used to estimate richness by extrapolating to 400,000 templates for PBMC samples and to 120,000 templates for tissue samples. Clonality was defined as one minus Pielou's evenness. Tissue-enriched TCRs were identified through differential abundance testing performed on productive amino-acid clonotypes, with a minimum total count of 5 and an alpha of 0.1. The Jaccard Index and the Morisita Overlap Index were used to measure how much the repertoires overlapped between compartments. GLIPH clustered TCR beta CDR3s with public tetramer-defined viral CDR3s; viral motifs required at least three viral sequences plus V-gene enrichment. TCRdb took over this immuneACCESS table, retaining in-frame rearrangements with V and J assigned. Such tables are incomplete; in checked studies, under half of the missing clones stem from an unresolved V gene, and the remainder is unexplained. V and J calls and clone size follow that table, whereas D and trimming were derived from the DNA. In all, the sample holds about 24,000 clones, and 80% to 95% of those were seen once. About 15% of the sample is taken by the ten largest.

A note on this clone: The antigen it recognizes is unknown. Base qualities are not at hand, and no much larger clone is one base apart.

V and J lose 4 bases and 4 bases, and a span of 14 bases separates them. Looking up the germline V gene (reference sequence) yields CDR1 SGHNT and CDR2 YYREEE. Including the terminal cysteine and phenylalanine, the CDR3 comprises 14 residues. The read is trimmed to its CDR3 DNA, 42 bases read in frame from base 1. This clonotype was obtained from a man aged 35-75 years with stage III squamous cell lung carcinoma. The sequences come from peripheral blood, collected before any cancer treatment. The chain was built from TRBV5-4 and TRBJ1-1, with the D gene too uncertain to name. The CDR3 is CASSPTVGSTEAFF. Read as DNA, the sequence is TGTGCCAGCAGCCCTACGGTGGGGTCCACTGAAGCTTTCTTT.